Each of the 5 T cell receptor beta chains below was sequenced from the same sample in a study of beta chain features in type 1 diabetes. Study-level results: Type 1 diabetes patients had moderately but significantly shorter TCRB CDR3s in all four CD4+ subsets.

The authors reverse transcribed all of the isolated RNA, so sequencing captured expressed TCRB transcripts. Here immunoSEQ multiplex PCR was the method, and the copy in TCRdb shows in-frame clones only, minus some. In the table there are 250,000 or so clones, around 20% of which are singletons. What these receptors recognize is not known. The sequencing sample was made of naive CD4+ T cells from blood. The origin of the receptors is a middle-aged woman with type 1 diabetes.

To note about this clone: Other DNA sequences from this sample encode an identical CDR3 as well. CDR3 protein: CASSLGQNTEAFF. DNA for the CDR3: TGTGCCAGCAGCTTGGGACAGAACACTGAAGCTTTCTTT. This sequence joins TRBV7-2 and TRBJ1-1, with a weak D call TRBD1 (6 bases). V was cut by 3 bases and J by 1 base, with 6 bases left in between. CDR1 is SGHTA and CDR2 is FQGNSA in the germline V gene. The CDR3 totals 13 residues.

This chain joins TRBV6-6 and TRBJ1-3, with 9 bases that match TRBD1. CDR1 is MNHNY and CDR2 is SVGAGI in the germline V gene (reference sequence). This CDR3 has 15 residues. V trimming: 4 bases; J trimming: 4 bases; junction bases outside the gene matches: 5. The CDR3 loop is CASSSRTGAGNTIYF. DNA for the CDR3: TGTGCCAGCAGTTCCCGGACAGGGGCCGGAAACACCATATATTTT.

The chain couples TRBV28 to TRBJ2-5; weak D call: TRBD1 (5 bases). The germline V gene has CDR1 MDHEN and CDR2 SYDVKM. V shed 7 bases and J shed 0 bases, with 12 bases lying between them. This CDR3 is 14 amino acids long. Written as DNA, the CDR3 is TGTGCCAGCACCCAGGGTCGAAACCAAGAGACCCAGTACTTC. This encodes CASTQGRNQETQYF.

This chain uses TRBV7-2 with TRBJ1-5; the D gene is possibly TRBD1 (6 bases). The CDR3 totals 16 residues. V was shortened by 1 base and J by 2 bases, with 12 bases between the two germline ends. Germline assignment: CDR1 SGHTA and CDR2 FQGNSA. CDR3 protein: CASSLVPGAGNQPQHF. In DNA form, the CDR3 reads TGTGCCAGCAGCTTAGTCCCAGGGGCCGGCAATCAGCCCCAGCATTTT.

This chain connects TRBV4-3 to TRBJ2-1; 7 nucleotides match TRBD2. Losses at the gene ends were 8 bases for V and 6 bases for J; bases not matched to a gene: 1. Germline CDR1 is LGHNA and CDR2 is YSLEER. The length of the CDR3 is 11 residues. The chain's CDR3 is CASGRANEQFF. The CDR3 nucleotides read TGCGCCAGCGGGAGGGCCAATGAGCAGTTCTTC.